The 30 T cell receptor beta chains in this list originate from one sample, sequenced in a study of T cell responses to AZD1222 COVID-19 vaccine. Some clones are missing from TCRdb's copy, which holds only in-frame ones; the method was immunoSEQ multiplex PCR. In the table there are some 120,000 clones, around nine tenths of which are singletons. Here the sequenced sample was peripheral blood, taken on day 0 of AZD1222 vaccination. The receptor source for this set is an adult in good health.

J is TRBJ2-5 and V is TRBV7-2; 8 nucleotides line up with TRBD2. CDR1 and CDR2 (germline): SGHTA, FQGNSA. Trimming at V came to 3 bases and at J to 5 bases, leaving 8 bases not matched to a gene. The CDR3 is 15 residues long. The chain's CDR3 is CASSFRAGGGETQYF. In nucleotides, the CDR3 is TGTGCCAGCAGCTTCCGCGCGGGCGGGGGGGAGACCCAGTACTTC.

The DNA for the CDR3 is TGTGCCAGCAGTAGGACAGGGGAGAGAAACTATGGCTACACCTTC. The encoded protein is CASSRTGERNYGYTF. V is TRBV11-2 and J is TRBJ1-2; 9 nucleotides match TRBD1. Trimming at V came to 6 bases and at J to 2 bases, leaving 7 bases not matched to a gene. CDR3 length: 15 residues. Germline-derived CDR1 and CDR2 are SGHAT and FQNNGV.

This clone has a handful of counts. V is TRBV18 and J is TRBJ2-1, with TRBD2 matching 11 bases. Germline-derived CDR1 and CDR2 are KGHSH and LQKENI. With 2 bases clipped from V and 6 bases from J, the junction kept 6 bases outside the gene matches. This CDR3 region has 16 residues. The CDR3 protein is CASSPGRLAGSNEQFF. The CDR3 bases are TGTGCCAGCTCACCAGGGCGACTAGCGGGGTCCAATGAGCAGTTCTTC.

There are a few counts of this clone. This rearrangement joins TRBV5-4 to TRBJ2-7, with D tentatively TRBD2 (5 bases). Germline CDR1 SGHNT, CDR2 YYREEE (reference sequence). The CDR3 is 14 amino acids. V was pared by 2 bases and J by 6 bases, with 15 bases between. Here the CDR3 reads CASSFGPGFFEQYF. The CDR3 region has the DNA TGTGCCAGCAGCTTCGGTCCGGGATTCTTCGAGCAGTACTTC.

V is TRBV5-1 and J is TRBJ1-2; D call uncertain. V was clipped by 0 bases and J by 3 bases, with 6 bases between them. From germline, CDR1 is SGHRS and CDR2 YFSETQ. This CDR3 is built from 13 residues. CDR3 loop: CASSLVTDYGYTF. Here the CDR3 DNA reads TGCGCCAGCAGCTTGGTGACGGACTATGGCTACACCTTC.

CDR3 coding DNA: TGTGCCAGTAGTATGAAGACTAGCGGTTACAATGAGCAGTTCTTC. Protein: CASSMKTSGYNEQFF. The chain couples TRBV19 to TRBJ2-1; 9 positions match TRBD2. Germline assignment: CDR1 LNHDA and CDR2 SQIVND (reference sequence). This CDR3 has 15 residues. J gave up 4 bases and V 3 bases, and 4 bases lay outside the gene matches.

This chain connects TRBV19 to TRBJ1-1, with D hard to call. CDR1 is LNHDA and CDR2 is SQIVND in the germline V gene (reference sequence). This CDR3 contains 15 residues. The germline V and J ends were trimmed by 5 bases and 1 base, with 14 bases remaining between them. The CDR3 is CASSDGSRTNTEAFF. CDR3 nucleotide sequence: TGTGCCAGTAGTGACGGTTCACGTACGAACACTGAAGCTTTCTTT.

The rearrangement joins TRBV4-1 to TRBJ1-3, with 10 bases that match TRBD1. Trimming took 4 bases from V and 2 from J; bases not matched to a gene: 2. Germline assignment: CDR1 MGHRA and CDR2 YSYEKL. The CDR3 covers 15 residues. This CDR3 is CASSPGTGAGNTIYF. CDR3 in DNA: TGCGCCAGCAGCCCAGGGACAGGGGCTGGAAACACCATATATTTT.

A remark on this clone: The identical CDR3 is also encoded by other nucleotide sequences in the sample. The chain uses TRBV28 and TRBJ1-2, with D hard to call. V dropped 5 bases and J dropped 4 bases, with 8 bases sitting between them. The CDR3 covers 12 residues. Germline values: CDR1 MDHEN, CDR2 SYDVKM. CDR3 nucleotides: TGTGCCAGCAGTATACAGTCCTATGGCTACACCTTC. It translates to CASSIQSYGYTF.

The chain is built from TRBV5-6 and TRBJ2-2; TRBD1 is a possible D gene (5 bases). Trimming left V 1 base short and J 6 bases short, with 13 bases between. Germline V CDR1 and CDR2: SGHDT, YYEEEE. The CDR3 extends over 15 amino acids. CDR3 region: CASSLNGWGAGELFF. The CDR3, as DNA: TGTGCCAGCAGCTTGAATGGGTGGGGCGCCGGGGAGCTGTTTTTT.

This chain links TRBV24-1 with TRBJ2-6; the D is unclear. Germline CDR1 and CDR2: KGHDR and SFDVKD. The length of the CDR3 is 13 residues. Trimming removed 4 bases from V and 3 bases from J, with 3 bases in between. The CDR3 sequence is CATSDYGANVLTF. As DNA, the CDR3 is TGTGCCACCAGTGACTATGGGGCCAACGTCCTGACTTTC.

This chain uses TRBV11-3 with TRBJ2-5, with 10 bases aligning to TRBD2. This CDR3 region has 17 residues. Germline V CDR1 and CDR2: SGHNT, YENEEA. V was clipped by 5 bases and J by 7 bases; unmatched bases: 16. CDR3 coding DNA: TGTGCCAGCAGCCCGGGCGGGGCTAGCGGGGGTACGGGGACCCAGTACTTC. Its translation: CASSPGGASGGTGTQYF.

This clone was seen more than once but under ten times. The chain links TRBV20-1 to TRBJ1-2; no definite D call. Germline V CDR1 and CDR2: DFQATT, SNEGSKA (reference sequence). V lost 0 bases, J lost 1 base, and 0 bases lay in between. The CDR3 has 11 residues. CDR3 region: CSARDNYGYTF. Written as DNA, the CDR3 is TGCAGTGCTAGAGATAACTATGGCTACACCTTC.

The chain couples TRBV6-1 to TRBJ2-5; 13 nucleotides match TRBD2. Germline CDR1 MNHNS, CDR2 SASEGT. The CDR3 runs to 19 residues. V trimming: 4 bases; J trimming: 1 base; junction bases outside the gene matches: 12. The CDR3 nucleotides read TGTGCCAGCAGTGCAGGACTAGCGGGGGCCTGGATGCTCCAAGAGACCCAGTACTTC. Its protein is CASSAGLAGAWMLQETQYF.

This chain connects TRBV2 to TRBJ1-5; D unresolved. The V end was cut by 6 bases, the J end by 1 base, with 16 bases between. This CDR3 region has 16 residues. Germline V gene sequence: CDR1 SNHLY, CDR2 FYNNEI. CDR3 DNA sequence: TGTGCCAGCAGCGCGCGGAGTGGCAGAAGCAATCAGCCCCAGCATTTT. Its protein product is CASSARSGRSNQPQHF.

This chain connects TRBV4-2 to TRBJ1-1, with D possibly being TRBD1 (6 bases). CDR1 is LGHNA, CDR2 YNFKEQ, per germline. With 2 bases removed from V and 7 bases from J, the gap between germline ends came to 20 bases. The CDR3 spans 16 residues. In DNA form, the CDR3 reads TGTGCCAGCAGCCAAAGGGGCAGGGCAGGAGGGGGTGAAGCTTTCTTT. This gives the protein CASSQRGRAGGGEAFF.

CDR3 bases: TGTGCAAGTCGCTTCTGGCGGAGGACGGGGGACACTGAAGCTTTCTTT. Amino acids: CASRFWRRTGDTEAFF. This sequence joins TRBV12-2 and TRBJ1-1. TRBV12-2 is annotated as a pseudogene. The CDR3 sequence is 16 residues long.

For this clone: One end of the junction is discordant with germline, which a read error may explain. Distinct nucleotide sequences in the sample also encode this CDR3. The chain recombines TRBV29-1 with TRBJ2-1; TRBD1 aligns across 8 bases. The CDR3 extends over 16 amino acids. Germline V gene sequence: CDR1 SQVTM, CDR2 ANQGSEA. Here the CDR3 DNA reads TGTAGCGTTGAAGATCCGTCAGGGGGCTACCGCAATGAGCAGTTCTTC. This gives the protein CSVEDPSGGYRNEQFF.

The chain links TRBV19 to TRBJ1-2; no definite D call. Germline CDR1 and CDR2: LNHDA and SQIVND (reference sequence). The V gene lost 5 bases and the J gene lost 5 bases, with 6 bases spanning the gap. This CDR3 contains 11 residues. CDR3 sequence (DNA): TGTGCCAGTAGTGGACGGTATGGCTACACCTTC. Protein: CASSGRYGYTF.

Here the CDR3 reads CASTQGLAGYNEQFF. DNA for the CDR3: TGTGCCAGCACCCAGGGACTAGCGGGGTACAATGAGCAGTTCTTC. The genes are TRBV27 and TRBJ2-1; 13 bases map to TRBD2. V dropped 7 bases and J dropped 4; count of bases not matched to a gene: 4. CDR1 and CDR2 from the germline V gene are MNHEY and SMNVEV (reference sequence). The CDR3 spans 15 residues.

In its sample, this clone was seen once. V gene TRBV2 combines with J gene TRBJ1-5; D ambiguous. Trimming took 9 bases from V and 6 from J, leaving 15 bases between them. Germline V gives CDR1 SNHLY, CDR2 FYNNEI. The length of the CDR3 is 13 residues. CDR3 region: CASMKGGGQPQHF. CDR3 bases: TGTGCCAGTATGAAGGGAGGCGGTCAGCCCCAGCATTTT. Full variable domain (rest looked up from reference TRBV2 and TRBJ1-5): EPEVTQTPSHQVTQMGQEVILRCVPISNHLYFYWYRQILGQKVEFLVSFYNNEISEKSEIFDDQFSVERPDGSNFTLKIRSTKLEDSAMYFCASMKGGGQPQHFGDGTRLSIL.

V and J are TRBV28 and TRBJ1-5; D may be TRBD1 (5 bases). Germline CDR1 is MDHEN and CDR2 is SYDVKM. The CDR3 extends over 14 amino acids. The V end was cut by 2 bases, the J end by 7 bases, with 12 bases between. The CDR3 nucleotides read TGTGCCAGCAGTTTAACGCAGGGAGAACAGCCCCAGCATTTT. It encodes CASSLTQGEQPQHF. Based on the CDR3 plus reference TRBV28 and TRBJ1-5, the full variable domain is DVKVTQSSRYLVKRTGEKVFLECVQDMDHENMFWYRQDPGLGLRLIYFSYDVKMKEKGDIPEGYSVSREKKERFSLILESASTNQTSMYLCASSLTQGEQPQHFGDGTRLSIL.

This chain uses TRBV6-2 or TRBV6-3 with TRBJ2-7; D gene ambiguous. V shed 4 bases and J shed 0 bases, with 7 bases lying between them. Germline loops: CDR1 MNHEY, CDR2 SVGEGT. There are 13 residues in the CDR3. The CDR3 DNA follows: TGTGCCAGCAGTTTTACACGCTCCTACGAGCAGTACTTC. Its protein product is CASSFTRSYEQYF.

The genes are TRBV7-7 and TRBJ2-7, with D perhaps TRBD1 (6 bases). The V end lost 5 bases, the J end lost 7 bases, and 18 bases lay between the germline ends. Germline V gives CDR1 SSHAT, CDR2 FNYEAQ (reference sequence). The CDR3 is 14 residues long. As DNA, the CDR3 is TGTGCCAGCAGCGCCGCAGGGGCGGTGGGTGAGCAGTACTTC. Amino acid sequence: CASSAAGAVGEQYF.

The rearrangement links TRBV28 to TRBJ2-3, with D perhaps TRBD1 or TRBD2 (5 bases each). The CDR3 contains 14 residues. Trimming shortened V by 4 bases and J by 1 base, and 9 bases separated the two germline ends. Germline CDR1 reads MDHEN; CDR2 reads SYDVKM. CDR3 amino acids: CASSSPGRTDTQYF. The DNA for the CDR3 is TGTGCCAGCAGTTCGCCGGGGCGCACAGATACGCAGTATTTT. The entire variable domain, with the rest obtained from reference TRBV28 and TRBJ2-3, is as follows: DVKVTQSSRYLVKRTGEKVFLECVQDMDHENMFWYRQDPGLGLRLIYFSYDVKMKEKGDIPEGYSVSREKKERFSLILESASTNQTSMYLCASSSPGRTDTQYFGPGTRLTVL.

The genes are TRBV29-1 and TRBJ1-5; possibly TRBD1 for D (5 bases). Trimming cost V 4 bases and J 7 bases, with 14 bases left between them. The CDR3 has 13 amino acids. Germline lookup yields CDR1 SQVTM and CDR2 ANQGSEA. For the CDR3, the DNA is TGCAGCGTTGCCGAGGGGCTGGAGCAGCCCCAGCATTTT. Residues: CSVAEGLEQPQHF.

The rearrangement joins TRBV6-5 to TRBJ1-1, with 7 bases aligning to TRBD1. Germline CDR1 reads MNHEY; CDR2 reads SVGAGI. The CDR3 runs to 14 residues. J gave up 2 bases and V 6 bases, and 6 bases lay outside the gene matches. For the CDR3, the DNA is TGTGCCAGCAGAACCGGGACAGCTAACACTGAAGCTTTCTTT. Its translation is CASRTGTANTEAFF.

The gene calls are TRBV5-8 and TRBJ1-5; a possible D gene is TRBD1 (5 bases). The CDR3 totals 14 residues. Germline CDR1 SGHTS, CDR2 YDEGEE. V lost 3 bases and J lost 12, with 19 bases in between. The CDR3 protein is CASSSGGSRTGQHF. CDR3 DNA sequence: TGTGCCAGCAGCTCGGGGGGATCCCGTACTGGCCAGCATTTT. Full variable domain (outside the CDR3, taken from reference TRBV5-8 and TRBJ1-5): EAGVTQSPTHLIKTRGQQATLRCSPISGHTSVYWYQQALGLGLQFLLWYDEGEERNRGNFPPRFSGRQFPNYSSELNVNALELEDSALYLCASSSGGSRTGQHFGDGTRLSIL.

This clone was counted a few times. The gene calls are TRBV6-1 and TRBJ1-2; TRBD1 agrees at 7 bases. Trimming took 3 bases from V and 7 from J; bases not matched to a gene: 5. The CDR3 runs to 13 residues. Germline CDR1 and CDR2: MNHNS and SASEGT. CDR3 sequence: CASSETGRGGYTF. CDR3 bases: TGTGCCAGCAGTGAGACAGGGCGCGGTGGCTACACCTTC.

The chain has TRBV7-9 and TRBJ2-3; no firm D call. Germline V CDR1 and CDR2: SEHNR, FQNEAQ (reference sequence). V lost 3 bases to trimming and J lost 3 bases, with 10 bases between them. The CDR3 runs to 14 residues. CDR3 in DNA: TGTGCCAGCAGCTTCCCAGGTATTACAGATACGCAGTATTTT. Its protein product is CASSFPGITDTQYF. The complete variable domain, with remaining parts taken from reference TRBV7-9 and TRBJ2-3, reads DTGVSQNPRHKITKRGQNVTFRCDPISEHNRLYWYRQTLGQGPEFLTYFQNEAQLEKSRLLSDRFSAERPKGSFSTLEIQRTEQGDSAMYLCASSFPGITDTQYFGPGTRLTVL.